The sequence of this T cell receptor (beta chain) was determined in a study of naive and memory T cell subsets. Per the germline V gene, CDR1 is MNHEY and CDR2 is SMNVEV (reference sequence). The CDR3 is made up of 15 amino acids. Trimming left V 5 bases short and J 0 bases short, with 11 bases between. This clonotype has a handful of counts. Its antigen is unknown. Broader study findings: Naive and memory subsets had different power law exponents for TCR abundance. No ground truth validated the naive and memory repertoire findings.

The beta constant-region primer was an equimolar mix of two oligonucleotides covering TRBC1 and TRBC2. Ligated cDNA was amplified by four rounds of PCR with nested alpha and beta constant-region primers and SP2. One entry per CDR3 protein, called by TCRdb with MiXCR from the UMI-ligation and nested PCR reads. The sample contains just over 80,000 distinct CDR3 sequences, approximately 10% of which appear only once. The sample was naive CD8+ T cells from blood. The TCR sequence derives from a human donor in good health. The rearrangement uses TRBV27 and TRBJ2-1; D is ambiguous. For the CDR3, the DNA is TGTGCCAGCAGTGCTGGGGTACCCTCCTACAATGAGCAGTTCTTC. Translated: CASSAGVPSYNEQFF.